This record covers a single T cell receptor beta chain. The repertoire was sequenced with immunoSEQ multiplex PCR; TCRdb's copy has only in-frame clones and lacks some. The sample holds around 1.9 million clones, 93% seen once. The naive CD8 subset, CD45RO-negative cells positively selected for CCR7, excluded terminally differentiated effector memory CD45RA+ cells. The data stem from a study of shared clonotypes between healthy human individuals. CDR3 length: 15 residues. Germline V gene sequence: CDR1 SGHAT, CDR2 FQNNGV. Between the trimmed V and J ends, which lost 2 bases and 4 bases, there was a span of 12 bases.

The sequence derives from a man between 18 and 35 years old in good health. Some clones in this sample may be carry-over from other donors' samples. Specimen: naive CD8+ T cells from PBMCs. The V gene is TRBV11-2, the J gene TRBJ2-1; D uncertain. CDR3 in DNA: TGTGCCAGCAGCTTACCCCTCCTGACATACAATGAGCAGTTCTTC. It is translated as CASSLPLLTYNEQFF.